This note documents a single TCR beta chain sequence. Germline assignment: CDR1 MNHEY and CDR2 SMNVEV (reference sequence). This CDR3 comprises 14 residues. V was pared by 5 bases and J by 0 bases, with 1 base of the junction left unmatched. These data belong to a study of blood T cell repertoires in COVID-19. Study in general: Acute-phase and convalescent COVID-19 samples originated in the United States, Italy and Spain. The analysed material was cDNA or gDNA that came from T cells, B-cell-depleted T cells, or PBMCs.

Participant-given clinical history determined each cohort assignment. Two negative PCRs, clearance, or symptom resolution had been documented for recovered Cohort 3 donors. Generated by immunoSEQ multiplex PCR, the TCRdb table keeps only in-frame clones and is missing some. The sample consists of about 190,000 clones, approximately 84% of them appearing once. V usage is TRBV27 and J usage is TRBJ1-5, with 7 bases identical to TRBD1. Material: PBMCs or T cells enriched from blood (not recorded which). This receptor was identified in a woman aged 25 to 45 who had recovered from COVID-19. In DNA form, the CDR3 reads TGTGCCAGCAGTAGACAGGGTAGCAATCAGCCCCAGCATTTT. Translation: CASSRQGSNQPQHF.